This T cell receptor (beta chain) emerged from a study of cytomegalovirus exposure and HLA in healthy donors (dated by TCRdb to 2015 to 2018). Regarding the research as a whole: An earlier analysis of some 600 of the donors reported approximately 300 Gb of sequence data and roughly 120 million unique TCR beta sequences obtained from about 179 million T cells. An early release that covered 500 to 800 HLA-typed donors contained approximately 300 gigabases of sequencing data and around 80 million unique TCR sequences. Of the 300 to 500 genotyped donors, less than 90% were placed in the genetic ancestry cluster associated with self-reported Caucasian donors. The study was designed to test whether signatures of past pathogen exposure could be identified by cataloging public T cell receptors. Using immunosequencing, the study profiled T cell repertoires from around 680 subjects and related those repertoires to cytomegalovirus serostatus. Besides the first cohort of roughly 640 subjects, a separate validation cohort made up of roughly 130 different subjects was used. To predict cytomegalovirus infection status, the study brought together high-throughput TCR immunosequencing, statistical association of individual TCRs with disease status, and machine learning. A later analysis re-examined previously published TCR beta repertoires from over 500 donors and added high-resolution HLA genotyping to investigate patterns of TCR occurrence. The later analysis used no new phenotypic data to find candidate immune exposures, relying instead on TCR beta sequences and their occurrence across donors. An earlier analysis of around 580 of the donors used high-throughput TCR beta sequencing to judge whether each TCR beta V gene segment behaved as functional or pseudogenic. Donor age, sex, ethnicity and CMV serostatus were collected together with the repertoire data. A later genetic analysis took genome-wide SNP genotypes for 398 of the 666 donors and used that subset as a discovery cohort. All discovery cohort repertoires had been generated using a single sequencing platform. Class I and class II HLA loci were covered by the typing at four-digit resolution. The number of donors typed differed by locus, with about 629-640 for A, B, C, DRB1 and DQB1, roughly 520 for DQA1, 600 to 610 for DPA1, and some 440 for DPB1. Because of strong linkage in the cohort, roughly five DR-DQ haplotypes were treated as single units for association and clustering. On average, roughly 250,000 unique TCR beta nucleotide sequences were sequenced per donor among 398 genotyped donors of the cohort, with roughly 18% of those sequences being non-productive. What the work shows at the level of the full study, not this receptor alone: Broadly in line with IMGT annotations, most TCR beta V segments showed up in productive rearrangements about 87% or about 30% of the time in an earlier analysis of 587 of the donors. In vitro tests confirmed that a few of the cytomegalovirus-associated TCR beta chains recognize cytomegalovirus antigens. The authors suggested that the approach could potentially be generalized to other disease states and immunological phenotypes. Cytomegalovirus status was reported to be diagnosed by the classifier with high specificity and sensitivity in both the original and validation cohorts. Compared with equally common non-associated chains, HLA-associated TCR beta chains in a later analysis were more clonally expanded and had lower generation probabilities. In the study, some 160 TCR beta chains were listed as associated with cytomegalovirus. According to a later analysis, TCR association rates differed among HLA loci, with DRB1 alleles showing the most associated TCRs and HLA-C alleles showing the fewest. For the cohort, immune exposure information was limited to CMV serostatus. In a later analysis, most CMV-associated TCR beta chains were found to appear HLA-restricted, with HLA associations seemingly driven largely by CMV exposure. Only TCR beta chains were sequenced in this cohort, and the absence of alpha or paired-chain data limited detectable features. Strong co-occurrence of HLA alleles, especially DR and DQ, made assigning TCR associations to individual alleles difficult. Roughly uniform sequencing depth across donors was assumed in presence/absence analyses, although this assumption may not hold. A later analysis reported that several top co-occurrence clusters appeared linked to parvovirus B19, influenza, CMV and Epstein-Barr virus. Because HLA typing was missing for some donors at each locus, association tests included only the typed subset. Most TCR sequences were seen in very few donors, while some public TCRs were found in many individuals. The sequencing pipeline was judged likely to have produced a cluster of highly shared sequence variants as a technical artifact. Correlated functional status among segregating V segments might be attributable to linkage disequilibrium, but an unknown experimental factor could not be ruled out. Some 15 rarely observed V segments, including chromosome 9 orphons, were excluded from the earlier analysis of just under 600 of the donors because counts were too low. A later genetic analysis reported fewer N-insertions in productive TCRs among donors in an Asian-associated ancestry cluster than the 666-donor mean. A further reported finding was that TCR beta sequences accurately predicted the HLA-A and HLA-B alleles for most subjects in the first cohort. In a later genetic analysis, a missense DCLRE1C variant was associated with V-gene and J-gene trimming of TCR beta chains, and the association was replicated in an independent cohort. The 87-base-pair reads could not distinguish some IMGT-functional V segments, including TRBV6-2 and TRBV6-3, so those segments were excluded. In a later analysis, 15,000 to 20,000 TCR beta sequences were associated with specific HLA alleles at a false discovery rate of 0.05.

Receptor libraries were prepared by the immunoSEQ multiplex PCR assay. For the multiplex PCR, a mixture combining 60 forward primers for TCR Vbeta segments and 13 reverse primers for TCR Jbeta segments was used. The CDR3 region of rearranged TCR beta genes was amplified from genomic DNA with a multiplex PCR assay. The Illumina HiSeq System was used to sequence the amplified TCR beta libraries as 87-base-pair reads. On the authors' methods: Across the 500 to 750 repertoires, a later analysis counted roughly 84 million unique TCR beta chains, roughly 11 million of which were shared by at least two donors. A nearest-neighbor algorithm error-corrected the raw reads and collapsed the reads into unique sequences, merging closely related sequences to remove PCR and sequencing errors. V, D and J gene segments were assigned by aligning CDR3 sequences to IMGT reference sequences. For a sequence to be retained, a match of at least six nucleotides was required to both a V gene segment and a J gene segment. A rearrangement was called productive if the CDR3 had no stop codons and remained in frame with V and J, and every other rearrangement was called non-productive. Following IMGT convention, CDR3 was defined as the stretch from the second conserved V-encoded cysteine to the conserved J-encoded phenylalanine. In an earlier analysis of approximately 590 of the donors, sequences lacking an unambiguous match to a single V gene segment were excluded. An earlier analysis of fewer than 750 of the donors classified V segments as functional when productive rearrangements were above 56.7% and as segregating when the standard deviation between donors was above 5%. A statistical classification framework was built to diagnose cytomegalovirus status from the catalog of TCR beta chain sequences. A later analysis assigned V and J genes by comparing TCR nucleotide sequences with IMGT/GENE-DB human TR gene sequences. In a later analysis, CDR3 sequences and most-parsimonious VDJ recombination scenarios were assigned using the TCRdist pipeline. A later analysis defined each TCR beta chain by its CDR3 amino acid sequence plus V-gene family, and excluded reads lacking a unique V-gene family. In a later analysis, some 600 highly shared, low-generation-probability nucleotide sequences were removed to address suspected cross-contamination and a sequencing artifact. In a later analysis, a clonal expansion index was calculated for each public chain from normalized within-repertoire ranks of inferred template counts. In a later analysis, generation probabilities were computed using a VDJ recombination model fitted to out-of-frame rearrangements, and the results were checked against IGoR. Hypergeometric tests were used in a later analysis to score TCR-TCR, TCR-HLA and TCR-CMV co-occurrence, with a repertoire-size bias correction applied to the TCR pairs. To estimate false discovery rates, a later analysis permuted the HLA or CMV assignments 20 times. In a later analysis, co-occurring TCRs were grouped using DBSCAN, with TCRdist sequence similarity added in when clustering inside HLA-allele-positive subsets. Repertoires with fewer than 30,000 or more than 120,000 public chains, plus five repertoires with anomalous nucleotide sharing, were excluded from co-occurrence clustering. Drawn from immuneACCESS, this table holds only the in-frame rearrangements with V and J called that TCRdb kept. Clones are partly lost; checked studies trace under half to an unresolved V gene and leave the rest unexplained. The V and J calls and clone size were taken over from that table, and D and trimming were inferred from the DNA. This sample lists about 200,000 clones; roughly 85% were detected once. The ten largest make up roughly 1.9% of the sample.

Deletion took 4 bases off V and 0 bases off J, with a span of 5 bases between the germline ends. CDR1 and CDR2, looked up from the germline V gene, are SGHRS and YFSETQ. The CDR3 sequence holds 13 residues, the cysteine and phenylalanine included. The only DNA kept is the CDR3, 39 bases in frame from the first base. The cohort comprised around 700 healthy bone marrow donors. At the time of sampling, all cohort members were nominally healthy, though unrecorded immune exposures were likely present. The donor was CMV seronegative and belonged to the group of 352 seronegative cohort members. Each donor provided a peripheral blood sample, and peripheral blood mononuclear cells were used for TCR beta sequencing. Genomic DNA was extracted from the blood cell samples with the Qiagen DNeasy Blood Extraction Kit. Of note for this clone: Its recognized antigen is unknown. Base qualities were left out, and no much larger clone turns up one base away.

The TCR comes from a man younger than 30 in good health and CMV-seronegative. Sequenced sample: PBMCs. The chain joins TRBV5-1 to TRBJ1-3, with the D segment identity uncertain. The bases are TGCGCCAGCAGCAGACTCTCTGGAAACACCATATATTTT. Its coded protein is CASSRLSGNTIYF.